This record concerns one TCR beta chain sequence. Its antigen is as yet unknown. The CDR3 length is 15 residues. Trimming took 2 bases from V and 1 from J, leaving 11 bases between them. Germline V gives CDR1 LNHDA, CDR2 SQIVND (reference sequence). These data belong to a study of cytomegalovirus exposure and HLA in healthy donors. Study-level points and caveats: The Asian-associated ancestry cluster reportedly had fewer N-insertions than the approximately 700-donor mean in a later analysis.

A multiplex PCR was run with 60 Vbeta primers and 13 Jbeta primers. Profiled with immunoSEQ multiplex PCR; TCRdb holds only in-frame clones, not every one. Among roughly 190,000 clones listed, around 80% were seen once. The sequence came from a woman aged 25-40 years in good health and CMV-seropositive. The J gene is TRBJ1-1, the V gene TRBV19; D uncertain. The sequencing input was PBMCs. CDR3: CASSITRQENTEAFF. CDR3 in DNA: TGTGCCAGTAGTATAACGCGTCAAGAGAACACTGAAGCTTTCTTT.